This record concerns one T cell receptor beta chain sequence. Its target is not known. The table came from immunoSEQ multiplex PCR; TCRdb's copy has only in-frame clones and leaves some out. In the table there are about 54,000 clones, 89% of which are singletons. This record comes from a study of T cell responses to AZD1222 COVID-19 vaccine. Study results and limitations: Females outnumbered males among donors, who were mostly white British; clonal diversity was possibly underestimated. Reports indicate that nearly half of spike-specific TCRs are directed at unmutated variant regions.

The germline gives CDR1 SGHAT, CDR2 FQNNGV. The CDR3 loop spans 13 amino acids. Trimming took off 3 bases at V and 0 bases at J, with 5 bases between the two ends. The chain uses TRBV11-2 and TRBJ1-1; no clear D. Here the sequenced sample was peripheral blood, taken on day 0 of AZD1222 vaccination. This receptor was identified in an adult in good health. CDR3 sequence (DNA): TGTGCCAGCAGCTTCAAGATGAACACTGAAGCTTTCTTT. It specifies CASSFKMNTEAFF.